The sequence of this T cell receptor beta chain was determined in a study of Graves' ophthalmopathy and Graves' hyperthyroidism (dated by TCRdb to 2017 to 2018). Study-level background: Peripheral blood samples were taken at the time of initial diagnosis, before any treatment was given. The study used TCR beta repertoire signatures to distinguish Graves' ophthalmopathy from Graves' hyperthyroidism and to predict progression to ophthalmopathy. In total, 135 blood samples were TCR-sequenced: some 43 ophthalmopathy, some 80 hyperthyroidism and about 17 hyperthyroidism-to-ophthalmopathy patients. To explore V-J signatures distinguishing ophthalmopathy from hyperthyroidism, a discovery set of approximately 100 patients (around 42 ophthalmopathy, over 55 stable hyperthyroidism) was enrolled. The independent validation cohort included some 19 hyperthyroidism patients plus 17 patients who later progressed from hyperthyroidism to ophthalmopathy. T-cell repertoires of thyroid tissue and blood were compared in several hyperthyroidism patients. Once sampling was done, hyperthyroidism patients were given methimazole at a starting dose of 30 mg daily, while ophthalmopathy patients were given high-dose intravenous methylprednisolone. The 75 to 100 discovery patients were randomly split 7:3 into training and test sets.

Ophthalmopathy patients had moderately to severely active disease, Clinical Activity Score of at least 3, NOSPECS grade of at least 4, and disease duration under 3 months. Patients with other autoimmune diseases, uncontrolled infections, pregnancy or lactation were excluded. Diagnosis relied on clinical symptoms, serum thyroxine, TRAb, thyroid ultrasound and orbital computed tomography. PBMCs were isolated from about 9.1 ml of fresh peripheral blood by Ficoll-Paque density gradient centrifugation. Total RNA was extracted with Trizol reagent and quality-checked on an Agilent 2100 Bioanalyzer. TCR beta CDR3 regions were amplified from RNA transcripts for repertoire sequencing. The first round was an RT-PCR using HTBI primers with the Qiagen OneStep RT-PCR kit, and this first round was followed by a second-round multiplex PCR, then size selection and purification. Sequencing of the libraries was carried out on an Illumina HiSeq2000 in paired-end mode with 100 bp reads. On the study's bioinformatics: SOAPnuke was used to process the reads, throwing out any read that had adapters, had uncalled bases, had a mean Phred below 15, or lacked an exact constant-primer or identifier match. COPE v1.2.5 was used to merge the high-quality paired reads. Unique nucleotide sequences were defined as clonotypes and aligned to IMGT TRB V, D and J references using MiTCR v1.1. Analysis was restricted to V-J combinations with a frequency above 0.0001, which covered about 99% of repertoires. For each V-J combination, a TCR clonal expansion and chaos score was defined as F50 clonal expansion divided by the chaos observed in the TCRdist matrix. Welch's t-statistics and random forest were used to reduce features to over ten V-J combinations, which were fed into a naive Bayes classifier. The similarity between thyroid and blood repertoires was quantified using the Morisita-Horn index. The raw public data were reprocessed by TCRdb itself: fastp quality trimming at Q25, MiXCR clonotype calling, in-frame beta chains only. Every CDR3 protein is listed once, alongside the most common genes and DNA of its rows. These V and J calls rely on TCRdb rather than the paper's analysis. The sample table records about 370,000 distinct CDR3 sequences; approximately 20% of these occur just once. The leading ten clones occupy around 1.5% of the sample.

Study-level results and caveats: Sample size was not statistically predetermined, and group allocation was not concealed from the investigators. Ophthalmopathy was separated from stable hyperthyroidism by the 13-signature model with roughly 88% sensitivity and around 81% specificity in cross-validation and with 80%/75% in the test set. In validation, the model predicted ophthalmopathy progression with nearly 71% sensitivity and approximately 72% specificity; some 13 predicted patients were CT-confirmed with GO in a median of roughly 6.8 months. Most of the expanded thyroid clonotypes with a frequency above 0.001 were also detected in blood, and it was suggested that the thyroid immune response may be reflected by blood repertoires.

Germline trimming amounts to 7 bases on V and 4 bases on J, with 8 as the count of junction bases outside the gene matches. CDR1 SNHLY and CDR2 FYNNEI were looked up in the germline V gene. The CDR3 numbers 14 residues from cysteine through phenylalanine. Only the CDR3 region is kept as DNA, spanning 42 bases read in frame from base 1. This clonotype showed up many times. No cognate antigen has been identified for it. No much larger clonotype is one base removed from it; base qualities were not supplied. Source material: peripheral blood. The chain joins TRBV2 to TRBJ1-1; TRBD1 fits 8 bases in the junction. This TCR was recovered from a young woman with Graves' ophthalmopathy. Donor details come from another sample of the same person, matched by shared clones. The DNA sequence is as follows: TGTGCCAGCAACCAGGGGGCATCGGGCACTGAAGCTTTCTTT. This sequence encodes CASNQGASGTEAFF.